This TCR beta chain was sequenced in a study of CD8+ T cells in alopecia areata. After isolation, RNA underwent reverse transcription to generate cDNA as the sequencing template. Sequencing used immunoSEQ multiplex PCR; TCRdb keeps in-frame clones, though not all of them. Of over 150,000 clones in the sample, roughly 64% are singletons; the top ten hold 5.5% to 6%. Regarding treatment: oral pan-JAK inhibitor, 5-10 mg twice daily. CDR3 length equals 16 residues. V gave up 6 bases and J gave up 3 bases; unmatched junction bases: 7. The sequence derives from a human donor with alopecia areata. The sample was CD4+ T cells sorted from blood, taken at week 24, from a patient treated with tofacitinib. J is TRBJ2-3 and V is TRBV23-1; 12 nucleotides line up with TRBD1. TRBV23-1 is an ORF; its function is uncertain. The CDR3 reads CASRLGQGAITDTQYF. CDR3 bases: TGCGCCAGCAGACTGGGACAGGGGGCAATAACAGATACGCAGTATTTT.